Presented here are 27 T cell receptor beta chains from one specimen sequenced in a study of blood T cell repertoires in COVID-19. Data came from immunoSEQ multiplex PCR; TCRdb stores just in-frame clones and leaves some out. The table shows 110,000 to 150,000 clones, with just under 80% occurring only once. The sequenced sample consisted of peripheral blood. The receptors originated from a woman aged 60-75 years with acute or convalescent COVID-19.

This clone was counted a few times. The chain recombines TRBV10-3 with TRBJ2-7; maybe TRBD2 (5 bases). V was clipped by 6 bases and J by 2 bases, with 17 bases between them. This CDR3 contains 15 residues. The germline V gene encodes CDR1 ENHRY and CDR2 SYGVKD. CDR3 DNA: TGTGCCATCAGCGCCCCCCCCGCCGGGGCCTACGAGCAGTACTTC. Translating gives CAISAPPAGAYEQYF.

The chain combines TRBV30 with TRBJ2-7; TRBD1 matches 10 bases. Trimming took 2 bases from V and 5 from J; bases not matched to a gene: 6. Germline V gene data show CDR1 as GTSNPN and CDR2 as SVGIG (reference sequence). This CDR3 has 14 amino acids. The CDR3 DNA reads TGTGCCTGGAGTACTTGGACAGGGGGGGACGAGCAGTACTTC. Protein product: CAWSTWTGGDEQYF.

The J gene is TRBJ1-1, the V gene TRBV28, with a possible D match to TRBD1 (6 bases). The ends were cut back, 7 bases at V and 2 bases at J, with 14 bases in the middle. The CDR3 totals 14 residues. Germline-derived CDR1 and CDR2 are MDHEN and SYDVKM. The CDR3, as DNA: TGTGCCAGCAACAGGGACGCATCCAACACTGAAGCTTTCTTT. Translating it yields CASNRDASNTEAFF. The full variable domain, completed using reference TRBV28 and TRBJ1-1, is DVKVTQSSRYLVKRTGEKVFLECVQDMDHENMFWYRQDPGLGLRLIYFSYDVKMKEKGDIPEGYSVSREKKERFSLILESASTNQTSMYLCASNRDASNTEAFFGQGTRLTVV.

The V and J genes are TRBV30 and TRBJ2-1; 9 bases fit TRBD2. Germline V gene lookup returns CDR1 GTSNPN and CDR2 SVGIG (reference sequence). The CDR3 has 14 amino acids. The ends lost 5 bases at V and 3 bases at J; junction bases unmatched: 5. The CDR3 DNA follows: TGTGCCTGGGGCGGGAGGGCCAACTACAATGAGCAGTTCTTC. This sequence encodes CAWGGRANYNEQFF.

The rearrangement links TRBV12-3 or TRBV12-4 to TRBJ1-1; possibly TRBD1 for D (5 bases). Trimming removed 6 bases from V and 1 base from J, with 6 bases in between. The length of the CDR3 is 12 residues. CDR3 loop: CASSRANTEAFF. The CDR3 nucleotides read TGTGCCAGCAGCAGGGCGAACACTGAAGCTTTCTTT.

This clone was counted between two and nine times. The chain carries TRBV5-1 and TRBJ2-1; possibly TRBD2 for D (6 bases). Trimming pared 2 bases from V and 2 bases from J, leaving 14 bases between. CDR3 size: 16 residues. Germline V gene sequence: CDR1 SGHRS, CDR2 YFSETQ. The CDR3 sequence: CASSFRRGPPYNEQFF. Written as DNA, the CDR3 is TGCGCCAGCAGCTTCAGGCGGGGACCCCCCTACAATGAGCAGTTCTTC.

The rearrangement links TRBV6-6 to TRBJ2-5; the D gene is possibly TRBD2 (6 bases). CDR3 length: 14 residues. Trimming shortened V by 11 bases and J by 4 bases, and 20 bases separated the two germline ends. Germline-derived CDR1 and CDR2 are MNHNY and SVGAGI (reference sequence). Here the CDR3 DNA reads TGTGCCGCCAGCGGGTCGCCTGGGAGAGAGACCCAGTACTTC. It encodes CAASGSPGRETQYF.

This chain's CDR3 is CASSPDWGQTDTQYF. The CDR3 nucleotides are TGTGCCAGCAGTCCGGACTGGGGACAGACAGATACGCAGTATTTT. The chain links TRBV2 to TRBJ2-3; 7 bases align to TRBD1. Trimming took 5 bases from V and 3 from J; bases not matched to a gene: 8. This CDR3 has 15 amino acids. Germline CDR1 SNHLY, CDR2 FYNNEI. The full variable domain, rest sourced from reference TRBV2 and TRBJ2-3, is EPEVTQTPSHQVTQMGQEVILRCVPISNHLYFYWYRQILGQKVEFLVSFYNNEISEKSEIFDDQFSVERPDGSNFTLKIRSTKLEDSAMYFCASSPDWGQTDTQYFGPGTRLTVL.

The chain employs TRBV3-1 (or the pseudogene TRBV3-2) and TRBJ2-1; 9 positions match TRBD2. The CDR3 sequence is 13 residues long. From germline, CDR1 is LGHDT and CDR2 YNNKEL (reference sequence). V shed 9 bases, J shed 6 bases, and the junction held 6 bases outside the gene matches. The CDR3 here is CASSGSSVNEQFF. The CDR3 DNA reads TGTGCCAGTAGCGGGAGTTCTGTCAATGAGCAGTTCTTC.

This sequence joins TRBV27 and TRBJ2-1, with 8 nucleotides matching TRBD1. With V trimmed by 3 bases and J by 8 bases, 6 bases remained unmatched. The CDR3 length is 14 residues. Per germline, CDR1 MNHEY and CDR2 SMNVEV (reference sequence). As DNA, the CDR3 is TGTGCCAGCAGTTTGGCAGGGGGCTTCGATGAGCAGTTCTTC. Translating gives CASSLAGGFDEQFF.

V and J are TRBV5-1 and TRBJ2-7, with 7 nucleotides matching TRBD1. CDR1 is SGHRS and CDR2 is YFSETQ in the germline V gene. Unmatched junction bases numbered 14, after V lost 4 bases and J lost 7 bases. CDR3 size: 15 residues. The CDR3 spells CASSRISQGEREQYF. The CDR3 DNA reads TGCGCCAGCAGCCGAATTTCGCAGGGGGAGAGGGAGCAGTACTTC.

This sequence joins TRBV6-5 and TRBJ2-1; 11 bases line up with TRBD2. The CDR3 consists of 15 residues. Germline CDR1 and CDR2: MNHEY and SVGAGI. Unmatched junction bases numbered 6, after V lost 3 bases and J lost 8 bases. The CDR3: CASSYFLAGGDEQFF. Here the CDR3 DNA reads TGTGCCAGCAGTTATTTTCTAGCGGGAGGTGATGAGCAGTTCTTC.

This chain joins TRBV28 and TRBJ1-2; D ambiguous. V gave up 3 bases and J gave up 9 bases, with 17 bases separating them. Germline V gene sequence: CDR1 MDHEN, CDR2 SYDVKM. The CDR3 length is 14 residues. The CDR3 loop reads CASSFRSLYLSYTF. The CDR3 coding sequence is TGTGCCAGCAGTTTCCGTAGCCTATATTTGAGCTACACCTTC.

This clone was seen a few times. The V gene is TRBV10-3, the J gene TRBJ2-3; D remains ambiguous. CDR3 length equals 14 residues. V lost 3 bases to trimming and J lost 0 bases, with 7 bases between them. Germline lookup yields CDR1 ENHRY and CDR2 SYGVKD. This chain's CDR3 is CAISDGGSTDTQYF. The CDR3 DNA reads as TGTGCCATCAGTGACGGCGGAAGCACAGATACGCAGTATTTT.

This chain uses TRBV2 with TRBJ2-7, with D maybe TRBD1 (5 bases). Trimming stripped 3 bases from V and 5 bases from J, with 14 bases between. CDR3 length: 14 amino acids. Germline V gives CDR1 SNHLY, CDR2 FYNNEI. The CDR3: CASSELVRAHEQYF. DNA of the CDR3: TGTGCCAGCAGTGAGCTGGTCAGGGCTCACGAGCAGTACTTC.

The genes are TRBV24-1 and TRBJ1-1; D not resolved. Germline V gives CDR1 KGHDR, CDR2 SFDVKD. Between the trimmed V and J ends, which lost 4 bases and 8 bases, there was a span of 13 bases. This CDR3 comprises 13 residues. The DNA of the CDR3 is TGTGCCACCAGTGACTACGTGGGCCTAGAAGCTTTCTTT. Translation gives CATSDYVGLEAFF.

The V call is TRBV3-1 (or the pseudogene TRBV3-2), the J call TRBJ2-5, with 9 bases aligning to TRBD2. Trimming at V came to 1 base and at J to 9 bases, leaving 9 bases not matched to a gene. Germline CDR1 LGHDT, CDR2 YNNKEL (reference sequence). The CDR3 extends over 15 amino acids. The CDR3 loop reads CASSQGGLAATAQYF. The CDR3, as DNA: TGTGCCAGCAGCCAAGGGGGACTAGCTGCTACGGCCCAGTACTTC.

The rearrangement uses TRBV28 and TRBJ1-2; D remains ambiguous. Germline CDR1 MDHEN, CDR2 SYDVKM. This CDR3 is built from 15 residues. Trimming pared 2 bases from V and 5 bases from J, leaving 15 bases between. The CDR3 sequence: CASSLIWGGGYGYTF. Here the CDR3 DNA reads TGTGCCAGCAGTTTAATTTGGGGAGGAGGATATGGCTACACCTTC.

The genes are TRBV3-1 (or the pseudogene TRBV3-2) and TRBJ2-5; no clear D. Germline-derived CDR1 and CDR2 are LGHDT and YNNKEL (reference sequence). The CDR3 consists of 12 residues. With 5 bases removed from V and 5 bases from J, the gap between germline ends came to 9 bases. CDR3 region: CASSSAGETQYF. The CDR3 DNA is TGTGCCAGCAGCTCGGCCGGGGAGACCCAGTACTTC.

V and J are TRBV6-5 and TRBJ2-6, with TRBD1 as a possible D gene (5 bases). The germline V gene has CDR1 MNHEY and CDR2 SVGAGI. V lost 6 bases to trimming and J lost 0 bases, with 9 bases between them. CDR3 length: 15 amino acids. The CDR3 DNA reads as TGTGCCAGCAGACCAGGGTTCTCTGGGGCCAACGTCCTGACTTTC. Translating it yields CASRPGFSGANVLTF.

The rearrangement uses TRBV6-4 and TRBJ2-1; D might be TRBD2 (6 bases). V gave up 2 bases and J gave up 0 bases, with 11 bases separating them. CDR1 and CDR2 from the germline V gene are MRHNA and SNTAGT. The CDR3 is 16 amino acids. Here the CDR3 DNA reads TGTGCCAGCAGTGACCGAACGGGAGTCTCCTACAATGAGCAGTTCTTC. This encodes CASSDRTGVSYNEQFF.

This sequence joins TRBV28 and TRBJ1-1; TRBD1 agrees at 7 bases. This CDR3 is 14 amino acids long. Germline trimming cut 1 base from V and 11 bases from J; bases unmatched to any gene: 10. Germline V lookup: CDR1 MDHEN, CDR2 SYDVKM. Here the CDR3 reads CASSLSEGAAGAFF. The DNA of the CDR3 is TGTGCCAGCAGTTTATCGGAGGGGGCAGCCGGGGCTTTCTTT.

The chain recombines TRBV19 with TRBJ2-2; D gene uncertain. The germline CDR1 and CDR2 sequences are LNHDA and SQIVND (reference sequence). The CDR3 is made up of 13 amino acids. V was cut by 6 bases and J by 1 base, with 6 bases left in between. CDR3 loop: CASRRQNTGELFF. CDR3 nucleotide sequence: TGTGCCAGTAGGAGACAGAACACCGGGGAGCTGTTTTTT.

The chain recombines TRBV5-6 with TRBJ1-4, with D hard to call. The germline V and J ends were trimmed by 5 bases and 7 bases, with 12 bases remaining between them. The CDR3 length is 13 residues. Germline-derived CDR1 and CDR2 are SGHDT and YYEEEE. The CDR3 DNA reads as TGTGCCAGCAGTCGGGGAGTTGTTGAAAAACTGTTTTTT. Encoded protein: CASSRGVVEKLFF. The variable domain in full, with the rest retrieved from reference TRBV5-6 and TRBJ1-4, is DAGVTQSPTHLIKTRGQQVTLRCSPKSGHDTVSWYQQALGQGPQFIFQYYEEEERQRGNFPDRFSGHQFPNYSSELNVNALLLGDSALYLCASSRGVVEKLFFGSGTQLSVL.

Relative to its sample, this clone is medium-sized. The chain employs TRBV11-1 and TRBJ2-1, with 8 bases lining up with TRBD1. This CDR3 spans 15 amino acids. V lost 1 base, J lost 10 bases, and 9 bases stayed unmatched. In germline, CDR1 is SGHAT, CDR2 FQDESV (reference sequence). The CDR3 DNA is TGTGCCAGCAGCTTAGGACCCCAGGGGGCCGGAGAGCAGTTCTTC. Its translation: CASSLGPQGAGEQFF.

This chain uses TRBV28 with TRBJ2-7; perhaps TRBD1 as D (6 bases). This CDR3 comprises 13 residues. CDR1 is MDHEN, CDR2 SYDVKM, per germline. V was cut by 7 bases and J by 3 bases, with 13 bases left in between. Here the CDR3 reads CASTLYRDYEQYF. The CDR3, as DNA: TGTGCCAGCACCCTATACAGGGACTACGAGCAGTACTTC.

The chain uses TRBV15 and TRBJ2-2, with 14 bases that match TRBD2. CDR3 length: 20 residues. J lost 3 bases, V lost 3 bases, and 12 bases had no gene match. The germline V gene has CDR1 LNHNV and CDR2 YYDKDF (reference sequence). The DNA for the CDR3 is TGTGCCACCAGCAGGTTTCCGGGACTAGCGGGAGCTAGGGACACCGGGGAGCTGTTTTTT. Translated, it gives CATSRFPGLAGARDTGELFF.